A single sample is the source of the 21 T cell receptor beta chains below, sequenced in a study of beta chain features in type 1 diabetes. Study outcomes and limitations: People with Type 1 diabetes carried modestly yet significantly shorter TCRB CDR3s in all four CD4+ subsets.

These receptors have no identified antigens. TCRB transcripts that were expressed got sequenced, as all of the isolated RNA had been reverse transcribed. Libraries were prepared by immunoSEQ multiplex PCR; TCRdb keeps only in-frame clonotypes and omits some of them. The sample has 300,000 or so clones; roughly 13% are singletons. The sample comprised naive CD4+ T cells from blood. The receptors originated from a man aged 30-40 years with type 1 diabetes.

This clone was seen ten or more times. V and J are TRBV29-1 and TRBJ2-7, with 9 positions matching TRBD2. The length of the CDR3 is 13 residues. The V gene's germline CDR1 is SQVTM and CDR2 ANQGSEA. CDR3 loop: CSCRPGLAGEQYF. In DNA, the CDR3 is TGCAGTTGCCGGCCGGGACTAGCTGGGGAGCAGTACTTC.

This chain's CDR3 is CASRVGDYEQYF. In nucleotides, the CDR3 is TGTGCCAGCAGGGTAGGGGACTACGAGCAGTACTTC. The genes are TRBV28 and TRBJ2-7; maybe TRBD1 (5 bases). V was clipped by 6 bases and J by 3 bases, with 9 bases between them. The CDR3 consists of 12 residues. Germline lookup yields CDR1 MDHEN and CDR2 SYDVKM.

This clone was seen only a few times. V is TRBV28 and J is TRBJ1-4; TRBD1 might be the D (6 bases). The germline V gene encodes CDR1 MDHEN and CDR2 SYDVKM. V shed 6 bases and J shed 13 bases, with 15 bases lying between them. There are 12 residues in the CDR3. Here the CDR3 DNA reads TGTGCCAGCAGCGTACAGGGAGTAGGACTGTTTTTT. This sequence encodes CASSVQGVGLFF.

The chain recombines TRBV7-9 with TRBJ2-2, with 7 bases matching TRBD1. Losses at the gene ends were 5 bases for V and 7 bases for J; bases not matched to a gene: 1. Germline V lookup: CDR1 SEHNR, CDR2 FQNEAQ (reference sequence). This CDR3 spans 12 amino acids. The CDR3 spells CASSGQVGELFF. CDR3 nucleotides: TGTGCCAGCAGCGGACAGGTCGGGGAGCTGTTTTTT.

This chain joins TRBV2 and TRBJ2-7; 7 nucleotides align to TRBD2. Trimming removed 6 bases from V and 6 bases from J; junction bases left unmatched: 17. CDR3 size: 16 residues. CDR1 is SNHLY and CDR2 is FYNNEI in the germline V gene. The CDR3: CASSGWGEGVEGEQYF. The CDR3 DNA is TGTGCCAGCAGCGGCTGGGGGGAGGGAGTTGAGGGCGAGCAGTACTTC.

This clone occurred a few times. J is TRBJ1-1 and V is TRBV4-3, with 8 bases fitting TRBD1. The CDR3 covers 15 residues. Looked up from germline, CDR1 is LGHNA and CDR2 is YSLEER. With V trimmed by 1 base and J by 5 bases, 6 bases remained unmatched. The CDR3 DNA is TGCGCCAGCAGCCAAGTTCTCAGGGGGCGGACTGAAGCTTTCTTT. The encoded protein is CASSQVLRGRTEAFF.

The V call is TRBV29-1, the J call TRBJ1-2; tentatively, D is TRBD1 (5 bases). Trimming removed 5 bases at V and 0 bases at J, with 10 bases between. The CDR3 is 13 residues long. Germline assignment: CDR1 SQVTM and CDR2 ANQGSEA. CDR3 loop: CSVTRQSNYGYTF. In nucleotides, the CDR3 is TGCAGCGTTACAAGACAGTCTAACTATGGCTACACCTTC. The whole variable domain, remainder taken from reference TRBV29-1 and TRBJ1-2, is SAVISQKPSRDICQRGTSLTIQCQVDSQVTMMFWYRQQPGQSLTLIATANQGSEATYESGFVIDKFPISRPNLTFSTLTVSNMSPEDSSIYLCSVTRQSNYGYTFGSGTRLTVV.

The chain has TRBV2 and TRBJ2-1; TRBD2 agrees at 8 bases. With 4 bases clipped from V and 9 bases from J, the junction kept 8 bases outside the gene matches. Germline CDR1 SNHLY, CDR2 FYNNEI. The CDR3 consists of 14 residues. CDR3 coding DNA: TGTGCCAGCAGTGTTACGGGAGGGCGGGGTGAGCAGTTCTTC. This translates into CASSVTGGRGEQFF. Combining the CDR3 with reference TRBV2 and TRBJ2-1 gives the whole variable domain EPEVTQTPSHQVTQMGQEVILRCVPISNHLYFYWYRQILGQKVEFLVSFYNNEISEKSEIFDDQFSVERPDGSNFTLKIRSTKLEDSAMYFCASSVTGGRGEQFFGPGTRLTVL.

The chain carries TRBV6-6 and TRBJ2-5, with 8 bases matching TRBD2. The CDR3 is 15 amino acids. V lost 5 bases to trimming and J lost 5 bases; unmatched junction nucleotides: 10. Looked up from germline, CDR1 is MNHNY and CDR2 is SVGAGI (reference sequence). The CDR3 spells CASSRPGGRKETQYF. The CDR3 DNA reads TGTGCCAGCAGTCGACCGGGCGGGAGGAAGGAGACCCAGTACTTC.

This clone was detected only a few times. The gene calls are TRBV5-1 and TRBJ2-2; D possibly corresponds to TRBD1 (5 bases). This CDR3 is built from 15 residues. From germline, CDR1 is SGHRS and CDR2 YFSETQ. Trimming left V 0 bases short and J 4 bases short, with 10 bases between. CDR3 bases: TGCGCCAGCAGCTTGGGACAGACGTCCACCGGGGAGCTGTTTTTT. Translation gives CASSLGQTSTGELFF.

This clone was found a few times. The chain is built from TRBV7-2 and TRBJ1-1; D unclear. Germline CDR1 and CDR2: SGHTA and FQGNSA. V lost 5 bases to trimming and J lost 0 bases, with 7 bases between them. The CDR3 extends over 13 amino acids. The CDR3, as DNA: TGTGCCAGCAGCGGGCAGCTGAACACTGAAGCTTTCTTT. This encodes CASSGQLNTEAFF.

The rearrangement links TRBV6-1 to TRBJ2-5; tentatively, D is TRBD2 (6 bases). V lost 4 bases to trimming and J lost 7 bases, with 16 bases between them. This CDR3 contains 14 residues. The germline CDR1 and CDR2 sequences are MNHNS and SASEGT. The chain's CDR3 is CASSVQAGPRTQYF. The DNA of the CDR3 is TGTGCCAGCAGTGTCCAAGCGGGCCCACGGACCCAGTACTTC.

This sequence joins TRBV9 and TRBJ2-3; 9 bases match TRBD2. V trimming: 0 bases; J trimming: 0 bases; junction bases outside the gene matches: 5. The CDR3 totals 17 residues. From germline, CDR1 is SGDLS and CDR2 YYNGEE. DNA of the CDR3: TGTGCCAGCAGCGTAGGGCTAGCGGGAAGGAGCACAGATACGCAGTATTTT. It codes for CASSVGLAGRSTDTQYF.

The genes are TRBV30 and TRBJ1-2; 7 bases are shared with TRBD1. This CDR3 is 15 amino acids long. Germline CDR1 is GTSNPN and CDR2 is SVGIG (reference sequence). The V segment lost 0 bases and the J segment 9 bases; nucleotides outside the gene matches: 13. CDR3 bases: TGTGCCTGGAGTGTAACTCGCAGGGGGTTGGGGAGCTACACCTTC. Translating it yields CAWSVTRRGLGSYTF.

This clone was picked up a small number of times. Here the CDR3 DNA reads TGTGCCAGCAGTGACCCAACTAGCGGGAGAAAGTACGAGCAGTACTTC. Residues: CASSDPTSGRKYEQYF. The chain links TRBV25-1 to TRBJ2-7, with TRBD2 matching over 11 bases. The ends lost 3 bases at V and 4 bases at J; junction bases unmatched: 8. The CDR3 totals 16 residues. Germline CDR1 is MGHDK and CDR2 is SYGVNS.

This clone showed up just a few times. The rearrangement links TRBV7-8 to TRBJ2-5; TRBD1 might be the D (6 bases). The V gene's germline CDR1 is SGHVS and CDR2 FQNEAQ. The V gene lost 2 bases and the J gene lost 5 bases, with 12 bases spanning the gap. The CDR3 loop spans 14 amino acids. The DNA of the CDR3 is TGTGCCAGCAGCTTATATTTGGGGGCGGAGACCCAGTACTTC. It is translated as CASSLYLGAETQYF.

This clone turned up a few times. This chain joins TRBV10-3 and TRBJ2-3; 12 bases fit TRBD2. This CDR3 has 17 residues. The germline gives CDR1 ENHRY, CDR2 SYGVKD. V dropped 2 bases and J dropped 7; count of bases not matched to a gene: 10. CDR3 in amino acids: CAISETGTTSGSNTQYF. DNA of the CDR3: TGTGCCATCAGTGAGACCGGGACGACTAGCGGGAGTAATACGCAGTATTTT.

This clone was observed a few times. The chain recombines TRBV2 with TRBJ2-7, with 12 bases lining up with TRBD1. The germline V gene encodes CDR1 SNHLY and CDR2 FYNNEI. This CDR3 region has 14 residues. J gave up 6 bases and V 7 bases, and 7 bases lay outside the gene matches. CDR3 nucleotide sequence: TGTGCCAGCAACCCGGGACAGGGGGCTGTCGAGCAGTACTTC. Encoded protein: CASNPGQGAVEQYF.

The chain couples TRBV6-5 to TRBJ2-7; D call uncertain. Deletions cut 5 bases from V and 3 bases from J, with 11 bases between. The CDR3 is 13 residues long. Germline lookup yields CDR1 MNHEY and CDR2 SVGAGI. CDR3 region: CASSPRSNYEQYF. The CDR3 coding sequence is TGTGCCAGCAGTCCGCGCTCGAACTACGAGCAGTACTTC.

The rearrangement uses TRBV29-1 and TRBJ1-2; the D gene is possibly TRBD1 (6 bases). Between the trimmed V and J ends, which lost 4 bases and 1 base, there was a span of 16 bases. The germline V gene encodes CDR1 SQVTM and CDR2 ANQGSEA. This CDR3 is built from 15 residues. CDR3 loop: CSVGTGNPFNYGYTF. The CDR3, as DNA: TGCAGCGTTGGAACAGGGAACCCTTTTAACTATGGCTACACCTTC. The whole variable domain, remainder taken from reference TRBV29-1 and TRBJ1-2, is SAVISQKPSRDICQRGTSLTIQCQVDSQVTMMFWYRQQPGQSLTLIATANQGSEATYESGFVIDKFPISRPNLTFSTLTVSNMSPEDSSIYLCSVGTGNPFNYGYTFGSGTRLTVV.

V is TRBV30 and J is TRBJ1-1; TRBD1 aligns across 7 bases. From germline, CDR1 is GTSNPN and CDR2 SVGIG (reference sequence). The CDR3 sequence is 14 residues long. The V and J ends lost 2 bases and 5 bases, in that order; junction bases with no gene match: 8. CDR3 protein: CAWSRNTGETEAFF. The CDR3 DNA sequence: TGTGCCTGGAGTCGTAATACAGGGGAGACTGAAGCTTTCTTT.